Given below is one T cell receptor beta chain in context. Its antigen is as yet unknown. CDR1 and CDR2 from the germline V gene are LGHNT and FRNRAP. Deletions cut 6 bases from V and 1 base from J, with 12 bases between. There are 14 residues in the CDR3. These data are taken from a study of T cell repertoires in cytomegalovirus infection. About the research overall: Public TCR beta signatures provided an indication of both CMV infection and a matching HLA type. Notes on the study in general: The study identified carriers of CMV plus the relevant HLA from cumulative public TCR beta family frequency. HLA-C-restricted CMV clonotypes gave the most frequent clonotype in two of eight donors.

TCRdb redid the calling of the reads with MiXCR, one entry per CDR3 protein. The sample contains some 110,000 distinct CDR3 sequences, roughly a tenth of which appear only once. This sequence originates from a human donor in good health (CMV status not recorded). Some clones in this sample may be carry-over from other donors' samples. Sequenced input: PBMCs, sequenced either directly or after in vitro stimulation (not recorded which). The rearrangement joins TRBV12-5 to TRBJ1-1, with D unresolved. For the CDR3, the DNA is TGTGCTAGTGGCGAGTCGAATGGGAACACTGAAGCTTTCTTT. This sequence encodes CASGESNGNTEAFF.